These T cell receptor beta chains were read from a single sample in a study of T cell responses to AZD1222 COVID-19 vaccine. Clones were sequenced by immunoSEQ multiplex PCR, and TCRdb holds only the in-frame ones, with some missing. The sample records some 150,000 clones, 80% to 95% being singletons. Sequenced here: peripheral blood, sampled 28 days after the second AZD1222 dose. These receptor sequences come from an adult who received the AZD1222 COVID-19 vaccine. The CDR3 runs from the conserved cysteine through the conserved F or W. The D gene is left open where the match is weak. Rows give clone size only sometimes, using once, few, many, or a class for an expanded clone.

D gene,J gene,V gene,clone size,CDR3 protein,CDR3 DNA
NA,TRBJ1-1,TRBV28,NA,CASSSSRTTEAFF,TGTGCCAGCAGCTCCAGTAGGACCACTGAAGCTTTCTTT
NA,TRBJ2-3,TRBV14,NA,CASSQIDTQYF,TGTGCCAGCAGCCAAATAGATACGCAGTATTTT
TRBD1,TRBJ1-2,TRBV25-1,NA,CASSEWGTGEGNYGYTF,TGTGCCAGCAGTGAATGGGGGACAGGGGAAGGAAACTATGGCTACACCTTC
TRBD1,TRBJ1-2,TRBV7-9,NA,CASSLRGQDGYTF,TGTGCCAGCAGCCTGAGGGGACAGGATGGCTACACCTTC
TRBD1,TRBJ1-3,TRBV10-3,once,CATGTGAGENTIYF,TGTGCCACCGGGACAGGGGCTGGGGAAAACACCATATATTTT
NA,TRBJ2-5,TRBV30,NA,CAWSVQASATFIQTQYF,TGTGCCTGGAGTGTACAGGCTAGCGCGACGTTCATACAGACCCAGTACTTC
NA,TRBJ2-7,TRBV28,NA,CASRPLAPTGRQYF,TGTGCCAGCAGACCCCTCGCCCCGACAGGACGGCAGTACTTC
NA,TRBJ2-3,TRBV27,NA,CASSSQTLSTDTQYF,TGTGCCAGCAGTTCACAAACCCTTAGCACAGATACGCAGTATTTT
TRBD1,TRBJ2-7,TRBV6-2/TRBV6-3,NA,CASSPRGTETYEQYF,TGTGCCAGCAGTCCCAGGGGGACAGAGACCTACGAGCAGTACTTC
NA,TRBJ1-6,TRBV28,NA,CASSLTVNSPLHF,TGTGCCAGCAGTTTGACAGTTAATTCACCCCTCCACTTT
NA,TRBJ1-5,TRBV19,NA,CASSILAEGNQPQHF,NA
NA,TRBJ2-7,TRBV10-3,NA,CAISDGVVPYEQYF,TGTGCCATCAGTGATGGGGTAGTACCCTACGAGCAGTACTTC
TRBD1,TRBJ1-4,TRBV15,NA,CATRERQGANEKLFF,TGTGCCACCAGGGAAAGACAGGGGGCGAATGAAAAACTGTTTTTT
NA,TRBJ1-2,TRBV7-9,NA,CASSAFHSREAGPYGYTF,TGTGCCAGCAGCGCCTTCCATTCTCGGGAGGCAGGACCGTATGGCTACACCTTC
NA,TRBJ2-1,TRBV9,NA,CAIDPRDKQTNNEQFF,TGTGCCATCGACCCCCGGGACAAGCAAACTAACAATGAGCAGTTCTTC
NA,TRBJ2-1,TRBV6-5,NA,CASSYRRLGEQFF,TGTGCCAGCAGTTACCGCCGGCTGGGAGAGCAGTTCTTC
NA,TRBJ2-3,TRBV29-1,NA,CSAGGWVESTDTQYF,TGCAGCGCCGGTGGATGGGTTGAGAGCACAGATACGCAGTATTTT
NA,TRBJ2-2,TRBV4-2,NA,CASSLQQGGSTGELFF,TGTGCCAGCAGCCTGCAGCAAGGGGGGAGTACCGGGGAGCTGTTTTTT
NA,TRBJ1-1,TRBV28,NA,CASRPSGQHTEAFF,TGTGCCAGCAGACCCTCGGGGCAGCACACTGAAGCTTTCTTT
NA,TRBJ1-6,TRBV6-2/TRBV6-3,NA,CASSYLGNSPLHF,TGTGCCAGCAGTTACCTCGGGAATTCACCCCTCCACTTT
NA,TRBJ1-4,TRBV5-1,NA,CASSRGIGDEKLFF,TGCGCCAGCAGCAGGGGGATCGGGGATGAAAAACTGTTTTTT
TRBD2,TRBJ2-2,TRBV6-5,NA,CASSRLAANTGELFF,TGTGCCAGCAGCCGCCTAGCGGCGAACACCGGGGAGCTGTTTTTT
TRBD2,TRBJ2-5,TRBV10-3,once,CAISESSGRVQETQYF,TGTGCCATCAGTGAGTCAAGCGGGAGGGTCCAAGAGACCCAGTACTTC
NA,TRBJ1-2,TRBV28,NA,CASSPPTGNYGYTF,TGTGCCAGCAGTCCTCCCACAGGAAACTATGGCTACACCTTC
NA,TRBJ1-6,TRBV5-8,NA,CASSFQVYNSPLHF,TGTGCCAGCAGCTTCCAGGTTTATAATTCACCCCTCCACTTT
NA,TRBJ2-3,TRBV5-8,NA,CASSLRTTDTQYF,TGTGCCAGCAGCCTCAGAACAACAGATACGCAGTATTTT
NA,TRBJ1-5,TRBV7-2,NA,CASSLGFRKPQHF,TGTGCCAGCAGCTTGGGGTTTAGGAAGCCCCAGCATTTT
NA,TRBJ1-1,TRBV6-5,NA,CASTGRMNTEAFF,TGTGCCAGCACCGGACGGATGAACACTGAAGCTTTCTTT
NA,TRBJ2-7,TRBV20-1,NA,CSARRADEQYF,TGCAGTGCTAGACGAGCAGACGAGCAGTACTTC